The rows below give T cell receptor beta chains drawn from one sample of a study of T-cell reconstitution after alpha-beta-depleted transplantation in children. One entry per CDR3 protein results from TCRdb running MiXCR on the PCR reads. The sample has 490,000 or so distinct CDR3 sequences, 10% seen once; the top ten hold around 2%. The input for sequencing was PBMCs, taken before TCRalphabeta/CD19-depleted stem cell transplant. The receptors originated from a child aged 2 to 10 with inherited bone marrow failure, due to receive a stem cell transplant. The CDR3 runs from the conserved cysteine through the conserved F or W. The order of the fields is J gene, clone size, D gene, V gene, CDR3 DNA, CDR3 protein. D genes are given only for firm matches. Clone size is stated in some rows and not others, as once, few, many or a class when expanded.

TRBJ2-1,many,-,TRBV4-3,TGCGCCAGCAGCCAAGCGGCGGTCTCCCGCTACAATGAGCAGTTCTTC,CASSQAAVSRYNEQFF
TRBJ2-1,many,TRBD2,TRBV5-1,TGCGCCAGCAGCCCCCTACTAGCGGGAAATGTCAATGAGCAGTTCTTC,CASSPLLAGNVNEQFF
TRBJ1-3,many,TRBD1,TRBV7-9,TGTGCCAGCAGCCCCTCCCCGGGACAGGGTTACGGAAACACCATATATTTT,CASSPSPGQGYGNTIYF
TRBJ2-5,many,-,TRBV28,TGTGCCAGCAGTTTAGCGGGCCCGGCGACCCAGTACTTC,CASSLAGPATQYF
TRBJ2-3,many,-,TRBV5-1,TGCGCCAGCAGCTTGGGGACGATGGATACGCAGTATTTT,CASSLGTMDTQYF
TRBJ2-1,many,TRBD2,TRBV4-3,TGCGCCAGCAGCCAGGCCACTTCCTGGACTAGCGGGAAATACAATGAGCAGTTCTTC,CASSQATSWTSGKYNEQFF
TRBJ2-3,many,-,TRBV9,TGTGCCAGCAGCGTTAACGGCCAAACTAGCACAGATACGCAGTATTTT,CASSVNGQTSTDTQYF
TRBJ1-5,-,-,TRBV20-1,TGCAGTGCTAGAGTGGGCGGATGGGATCAGCCCCAGCATTTT,CSARVGGWDQPQHF
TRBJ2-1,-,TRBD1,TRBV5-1,TGCGCCAGCAGCCCCGGGACAGGGTGGGAGGGTGAGCAGTTCTTC,CASSPGTGWEGEQFF
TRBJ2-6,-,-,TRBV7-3,TGTGCCAGCAGCTTACGGGGTGGCTCTGGGGCCAACGTCCTGACTTTC,CASSLRGGSGANVLTF
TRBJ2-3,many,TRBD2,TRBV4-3,TGCGCCAGCAGCCAAGATCTAGCGGGAGGACCTCGTGTTGGCACAGATACGCAGTATTTT,CASSQDLAGGPRVGTDTQYF
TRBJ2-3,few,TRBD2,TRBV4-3,TGCGCCAGCAGCCAAGTTTCCCCCCTGGGAGCGGGAGGTACAGATACGCAGTATTTT,CASSQVSPLGAGGTDTQYF
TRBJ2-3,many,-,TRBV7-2,TGTGCCAGCAGCCGGGCCCTGTTCACAGATACGCAGTATTTT,CASSRALFTDTQYF
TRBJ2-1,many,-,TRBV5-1,TGCGCCAGCAGCTTGGACCCGCCCGGTGAGCAGTTCTTC,CASSLDPPGEQFF
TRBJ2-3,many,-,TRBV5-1,TGCGCCAGTTCGGATGTTGGCGGCACAGATACGCAGTATTTT,CASSDVGGTDTQYF
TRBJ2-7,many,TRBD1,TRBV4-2,TGTGCCAGCAGCCAAGGGGACAGGGGGGCCTACGAGCAGTACTTC,CASSQGDRGAYEQYF
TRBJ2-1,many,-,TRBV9,TGTGCCAGCAGCGTAGTCGGGGAAAACAATGAGCAGTTCTTC,CASSVVGENNEQFF
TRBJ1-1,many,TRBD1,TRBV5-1,TGCGCCAGCAGCTTGGCCAGGGGGGGAGTGAACACTGAAGCTTTCTTT,CASSLARGGVNTEAFF
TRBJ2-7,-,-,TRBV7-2,TGTGCCAGCAGCCTACGAATGTCGGCGTGGCAGTACTTC,CASSLRMSAWQYF
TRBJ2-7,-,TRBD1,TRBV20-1,TGCAGTGCTCGGGGACAGTTAAGGGATTCTACCTACGAGCAGTACTTC,CSARGQLRDSTYEQYF
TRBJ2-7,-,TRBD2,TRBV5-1,TGCGCCAGCACCCAGATCGGGGGGGGGGCCTACGAGCAGTACTTC,CASTQIGGGAYEQYF
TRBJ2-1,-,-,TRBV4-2,TGTGCCAGCAGCCAAGATTACGCATCCTACAATGAGCAGTTCTTC,CASSQDYASYNEQFF
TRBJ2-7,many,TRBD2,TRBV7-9,TGTGCCAGCAGCTTAGGAGGTAGCGGGAGTTCCTACGAGCAGTACTTC,CASSLGGSGSSYEQYF
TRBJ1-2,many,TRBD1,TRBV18,TGTGCCAGCTCACCACCAGAGACAGGGGGCGAGACAGCGGGAGGCTACACCTTC,CASSPPETGGETAGGYTF
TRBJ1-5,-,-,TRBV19,TGTGCCAGTAGCGCCCAAACCACAGGGCATCCATATCAGCCCCAGCATTTT,CASSAQTTGHPYQPQHF
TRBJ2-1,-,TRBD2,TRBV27,TGTGACAGCAGTTTATGGGGGGGAAGCTCCTACAATGAGCAGTTCTTC,CDSSLWGGSSYNEQFF
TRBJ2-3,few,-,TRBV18,TGTGCCAGCTCGCCGGACTCCTACACAGATACGCAGTATTTT,CASSPDSYTDTQYF
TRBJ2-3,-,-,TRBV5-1,TGCGCCAGCAGCTTTGGAACAGGGAGCACAGATACGCAGTATTTT,CASSFGTGSTDTQYF
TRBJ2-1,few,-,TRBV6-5,TGTGCCAGCAGTTACTCGGGGGGTTTCAATGAGCAGTTCTTC,CASSYSGGFNEQFF
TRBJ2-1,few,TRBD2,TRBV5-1,TGCGCCAGCAGTTACCAACCCCGACTAGCGGGAGGCAGGAATGAGCAGTTCTTC,CASSYQPRLAGGRNEQFF
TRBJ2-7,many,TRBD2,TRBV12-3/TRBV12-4,TGTGCCAGCTCCGGGAATAGCGGGAGATCCTACGAGCAGTACTTC,CASSGNSGRSYEQYF
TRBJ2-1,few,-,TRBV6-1,TGTGCCAGCAACCCAACCGGGATAACTTACAATGAGCAGTTCTTC,CASNPTGITYNEQFF
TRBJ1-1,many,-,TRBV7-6,TGTGCCAGCAGCTTAGAAGGTGGAGGGGCCACTGAAGCTTTCTTT,CASSLEGGGATEAFF
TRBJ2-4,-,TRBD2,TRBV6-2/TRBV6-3,TGTGCCAGCAGTTACTCCGTGACCCGAGGACTAGCTGACGCCAGCAAAAACATTCAGTACTTC,CASSYSVTRGLADASKNIQYF
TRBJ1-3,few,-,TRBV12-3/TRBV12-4,TGTGCCAGCAGTCTCCTGATACACGGCTTCTCTGGAAACACCATATATTTT,CASSLLIHGFSGNTIYF
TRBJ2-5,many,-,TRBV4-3,TGCGCCAGCAGCCAAGATAGACGGCTACAAGAGACCCAGTACTTC,CASSQDRRLQETQYF
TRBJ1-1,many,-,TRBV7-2,TGTGCCAGCAGCTTAGGGGTCTGGGCTGAAGCTTTCTTT,CASSLGVWAEAFF
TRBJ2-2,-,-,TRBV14,TGTGCCAGCAGCCGCCCTTCGACAGGACTGAACACCGGGGAGCTGTTTTTT,CASSRPSTGLNTGELFF
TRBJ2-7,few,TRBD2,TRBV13,TGTGCCAGCAGCTTCGGGACCGAGACTAGCGGGAACTCCTACGAGCAGTACTTC,CASSFGTETSGNSYEQYF
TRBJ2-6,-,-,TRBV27,TGTGCCAGCAGTTTAATGGCTCACTCTGGGGCCAACGTCCTGACTTTC,CASSLMAHSGANVLTF
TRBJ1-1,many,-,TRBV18,TGTGCCAGCTTTCCGCCTACGGGGGTGAACACTGAAGCTTTCTTT,CASFPPTGVNTEAFF
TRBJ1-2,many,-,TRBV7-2,TGTGCCAGCAGCTTAGGTGGAGGCAGCACTTATGGCTACACCTTC,CASSLGGGSTYGYTF
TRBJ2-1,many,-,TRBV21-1,TGTGCCAGCAGCAAAAGTCGGCTAGCGGGAGTATTGGGGTTC,CASSKSRLAGVLGF
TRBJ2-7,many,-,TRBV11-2,TGTGCCAGCAGCGGCCCTGGGGGCCAACCGAATGGCGAGCAGTACTTC,CASSGPGGQPNGEQYF
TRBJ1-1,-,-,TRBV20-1,TGCAGTGCTAGAGGGGCGGGTAGGCTAAACACTGAAGCTTTCTTT,CSARGAGRLNTEAFF
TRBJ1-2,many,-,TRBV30,TGTGCCTGGAGGCGGTGGGGGAACTATGGCTACACCTTC,CAWRRWGNYGYTF
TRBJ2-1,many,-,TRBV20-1,TGCAGTGCTAGCTCCGAGAGCTCCTACAATGAGCAGTTCTTC,CSASSESSYNEQFF
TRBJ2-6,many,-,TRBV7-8,TGTGCCAGCAGCTTTACGGGGTTTGGGGGGGCCAACGTCCTGACTTTC,CASSFTGFGGANVLTF
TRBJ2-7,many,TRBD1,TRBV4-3,TGCGCCAGCAGCCAAGATCGGACAGGGGGCGGGCCCAGGTACTTC,CASSQDRTGGGPRYF
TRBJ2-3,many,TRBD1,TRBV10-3,TGTGCCATCAGTGGTACAGGGGATAGCACAGATACGCAGTATTTT,CAISGTGDSTDTQYF
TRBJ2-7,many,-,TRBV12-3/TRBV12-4,TGTGCCAGCAGTTCCCTCGTGATCAGGCAGTACTTC,CASSSLVIRQYF
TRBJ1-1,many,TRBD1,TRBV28,TGTGCCAGCAGTTTACGGGACAGGGGGCGCCGGAACACTGAAGCTTTCTTT,CASSLRDRGRRNTEAFF
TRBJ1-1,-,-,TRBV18,TGTGCCAGCTCACCGCTCCACAGAGAGGTGGTCACTGAAGCTTTCTTT,CASSPLHREVVTEAFF
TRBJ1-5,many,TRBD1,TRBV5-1,TGCGCCAGCAGCTTGGGGGTTGGACAGGGGAATCAGCCCCAGCATTTT,CASSLGVGQGNQPQHF
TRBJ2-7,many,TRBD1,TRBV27,TGTGCCAGCAGTCTCACCGGGACAGGATACTACGAGCAGTACTTC,CASSLTGTGYYEQYF
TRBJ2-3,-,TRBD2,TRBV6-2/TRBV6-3,TGTGCCAGCTCCGGGACTAGCGGGGTGATGGCGCAGTATTTT,CASSGTSGVMAQYF